A single sample is the source of the 11 T cell receptor beta chains below, sequenced in a study of PD-1 blockade in classical Hodgkin lymphoma. Time point denoted: cycle 4 day 1 (C4D1), after 6 weeks of nivolumab. After autologous stem cell transplantation all patients relapsed, and prior brentuximab vedotin exposure differed between cohorts. Assay used: immunoSEQ multiplex PCR; TCRdb lists only in-frame clones, some missing. In the table there are tens of thousands of clones, around 80% of which are singletons. Sequencing used peripheral blood mononuclear cells (PBMCs), obtained before the fourth cycle of nivolumab. The receptors were gathered from a human donor with classical Hodgkin lymphoma.

The sample holds a few counts of this clone. The V gene is TRBV30, the J gene TRBJ1-5, with no clear D. The CDR3 has 13 residues. V lost 3 bases to trimming and J lost 0 bases, with 6 bases between them. Germline-derived CDR1 and CDR2 are GTSNPN and SVGIG (reference sequence). CDR3 sequence reads: CAWSRDSNQPQHF. In DNA, the CDR3 is TGTGCCTGGAGCCGGGATAGCAATCAGCCCCAGCATTTT.

There are many counts of this clone. This chain links TRBV29-1 with TRBJ1-1; no definite D call. CDR1 is SQVTM, CDR2 ANQGSEA, per germline. The ends were cut back, 0 bases at V and 7 bases at J, with 12 bases in the middle. The CDR3 spans 13 residues. Here the CDR3 DNA reads TGCAGCGTTGAAGATCAAGTCTGGGGTGAAGCTTTCTTT. It encodes CSVEDQVWGEAFF.

The V and J genes are TRBV18 and TRBJ2-7; 10 positions match TRBD1. The ends lost 6 bases at V and 6 bases at J; junction bases unmatched: 11. Per germline, CDR1 KGHSH and CDR2 LQKENI. This CDR3 comprises 15 residues. As DNA, the CDR3 is TGTGCCAGCTCGTGGACCCAGGACAGGGGGTCCGAGCAGTACTTC. Protein: CASSWTQDRGSEQYF.

The chain recombines TRBV6-1 with TRBJ2-7; no firm D call. In germline, CDR1 is MNHNS, CDR2 SASEGT. The CDR3 sequence is 14 residues long. V lost 5 bases, J lost 3 bases, and 14 bases lay in between. CDR3 residues: CASSTPARIYEQYF. In DNA, the CDR3 is TGTGCCAGCAGTACCCCGGCTAGGATCTACGAGCAGTACTTC.

This sequence joins TRBV19 and TRBJ2-7; D gene uncertain. The CDR3 extends over 16 amino acids. V lost 5 bases to trimming and J lost 4 bases, with 21 bases between them. The germline CDR1 and CDR2 sequences are LNHDA and SQIVND (reference sequence). Written as DNA, the CDR3 is TGTGCCAGTAGTCCTTTCGCCGGAACCCCCTCTTACGAGCAGTACTTC. This translates into CASSPFAGTPSYEQYF.

This clone occurred once. The chain uses TRBV5-1 and TRBJ2-7; the D gene is possibly TRBD2 (6 bases). V was shortened by 0 bases and J by 2 bases, with 12 bases between the two germline ends. The CDR3 extends over 15 amino acids. The germline V gene has CDR1 SGHRS and CDR2 YFSETQ. CDR3 nucleotide sequence: TGCGCCAGCAGCTTGGGTGGCGGGGAGACCTACGAGCAGTACTTC. Translating it yields CASSLGGGETYEQYF. The entire variable domain, with the rest obtained from reference TRBV5-1 and TRBJ2-7, is as follows: KAGVTQTPRYLIKTRGQQVTLSCSPISGHRSVSWYQQTPGQGLQFLFEYFSETQRNKGNFPGRFSGRQFSNSRSEMNVSTLELGDSALYLCASSLGGGETYEQYFGPGTRLTVT.

This chain uses TRBV5-4 with TRBJ2-2; D unclear. The CDR3 is made up of 13 amino acids. Trimming shortened V by 0 bases and J by 7 bases, and 7 bases separated the two germline ends. From germline, CDR1 is SGHNT and CDR2 YYREEE (reference sequence). CDR3 sequence reads: CASSLVEGGELFF. In nucleotides, the CDR3 is TGTGCCAGCAGCTTGGTGGAAGGCGGGGAGCTGTTTTTT.

This clone was detected a few times. This sequence joins TRBV5-1 and TRBJ2-3; 13 bases are shared with TRBD2. The V gene's germline CDR1 is SGHRS and CDR2 YFSETQ. J lost 1 base, V lost 3 bases, and 2 bases had no gene match. This CDR3 is 16 amino acids long. In DNA form, the CDR3 reads TGCGCCAGCAGCTCTGGACTAGCGGGGGGCACAGATACGCAGTATTTT. Its translation is CASSSGLAGGTDTQYF.

The rearrangement joins TRBV12-5 to TRBJ2-5; either TRBD1 or TRBD2 may fit D (5 bases each). The end of the DNA is better explained by TRBJ2-7, so the J call may be wrong. CDR1 is LGHNT, CDR2 FRNRAP, per germline. This CDR3 is built from 13 residues. The CDR3 sequence: CASGQGRSYEQYF. The CDR3 nucleotides read TGTGCTAGTGGTCAGGGACGCAGCTACGAGCAGTACTTC.

The chain joins TRBV7-2 to TRBJ2-7; D may be TRBD1 (6 bases). V was cut by 5 bases and J by 7 bases, with 21 bases left in between. The CDR3 has 15 residues. Germline CDR1 SGHTA, CDR2 FQGNSA. The CDR3 sequence: CASSPMGTSIREQYF. CDR3 DNA sequence: TGTGCCAGCAGCCCAATGGGGACATCTATTCGGGAGCAGTACTTC.

This clone appeared a single time. This chain joins TRBV6-1 and TRBJ1-5; no clear D. V dropped 4 bases and J dropped 7 bases, with 11 bases sitting between them. This CDR3 has 13 amino acids. The germline V gene encodes CDR1 MNHNS and CDR2 SASEGT. The CDR3 sequence: CASSGEGGQPQHF. In nucleotides, the CDR3 is TGTGCCAGCAGTGGAGAGGGAGGCCAGCCCCAGCATTTT.